Following are 29 T cell receptor beta chains from one sample sequenced in a study of shared clonotypes between healthy human individuals. Profiled with immunoSEQ multiplex PCR; TCRdb holds only in-frame clones, not every one. The data show some 1,100,000 clones, around 82% seen once. Sequenced input: memory CD4+ T cells from PBMCs. Subset specified: CD45RA-negative fraction. These receptors were obtained from a man aged 18 to 29 in good health. Some clones in this sample may be carry-over from other donors' samples.

The rearrangement joins TRBV28 to TRBJ1-1; tentative D call: TRBD1 (5 bases). V was clipped by 1 base and J by 6 bases, with 12 bases between them. In germline, CDR1 is MDHEN, CDR2 SYDVKM. This CDR3 spans 14 amino acids. CDR3 sequence (DNA): TGTGCCAGCAGTTTATTGGAAGGGGCGGCTGAAGCTTTCTTT. It encodes CASSLLEGAAEAFF.

The chain links TRBV28 to TRBJ1-5; 8 bases align to TRBD1. The CDR3 loop spans 13 amino acids. J was trimmed by 6 bases and V by 8 bases; bases with no gene match: 6. CDR1 and CDR2 (germline): MDHEN, SYDVKM. The CDR3 DNA sequence: TGTGCCAGCTACAGGGGGAATCTTCAGCCCCAGCATTTT. Protein: CASYRGNLQPQHF.

In DNA form, the CDR3 reads TGTGCCAGCAGCTTAGCCCGTCCGAGGGGTGAAAAACTGTTTTTT. Translating gives CASSLARPRGEKLFF. This chain joins TRBV7-9 and TRBJ1-4; perhaps TRBD1 as D (5 bases). The CDR3 runs 15 residues. The germline gives CDR1 SEHNR, CDR2 FQNEAQ (reference sequence). The V end lost 0 bases, the J end lost 7 bases, and 12 bases lay between the germline ends.

The V call is TRBV6-1, the J call TRBJ2-7, with D perhaps matching TRBD2 (5 bases). Trimming stripped 8 bases from V and 9 bases from J, with 14 bases between. Germline CDR1 is MNHNS and CDR2 is SASEGT. This CDR3 comprises 11 residues. This CDR3 is CASGGYAGQYF. CDR3 nucleotide sequence: TGTGCCAGCGGAGGATACGCTGGGCAGTACTTC.

The rearrangement links TRBV30 to TRBJ2-7; 8 bases are shared with TRBD2. V lost 3 bases to trimming and J lost 0 bases; unmatched junction nucleotides: 7. Per germline, CDR1 GTSNPN and CDR2 SVGIG (reference sequence). This CDR3 is built from 15 residues. The CDR3 loop is CAWRSLSGSSYEQYF. CDR3 bases: TGTGCCTGGAGAAGTTTGAGCGGGAGCTCCTACGAGCAGTACTTC. Full variable domain (outside the CDR3, taken from reference TRBV30 and TRBJ2-7): SQTIHQWPATLVQPVGSPLSLECTVEGTSNPNLYWYRQAAGRGLQLLFYSVGIGQISSEVPQNLSASRPQDRQFILSSKKLLLSDSGFYLCAWRSLSGSSYEQYFGPGTRLTVT.

CDR3: CASSETGTYNEQFF. DNA for the CDR3: TGTGCCAGCAGTGAGACAGGGACCTACAATGAGCAGTTCTTC. V and J are TRBV6-1 and TRBJ2-1, with TRBD1 matching 7 bases. Germline V CDR1 and CDR2: MNHNS, SASEGT. After removal of 3 bases from V and 2 bases from J, the junction contained 1 base not matched to a gene. The CDR3 has 14 residues.

The chain has TRBV20-1 and TRBJ2-1; D gene unclear. The CDR3 totals 11 residues. Per the germline V gene, CDR1 is DFQATT and CDR2 is SNEGSKA (reference sequence). V lost 6 bases to trimming and J lost 11 bases, with 14 bases between them. The DNA for the CDR3 is TGCAGTGCGATAGATCGATCCCAGCAGTTCTTC. It specifies CSAIDRSQQFF.

The chain is built from TRBV19 and TRBJ2-7; 11 nucleotides match TRBD2. Germline CDR1 and CDR2: LNHDA and SQIVND (reference sequence). The junction had 4 bases not matched to a gene; V was cut back by 2 bases and J by 4 bases. The CDR3 runs 15 residues. The CDR3 region is CASSILAGGGYEQYF. For the CDR3, the DNA is TGTGCCAGTAGTATACTAGCGGGAGGAGGTTACGAGCAGTACTTC.

The gene calls are TRBV10-3 and TRBJ1-5; 8 bases match TRBD1. The trim removed 8 bases at V and 8 bases at J, leaving 2 bases unmatched. The CDR3 extends over 11 amino acids. CDR1 is ENHRY, CDR2 SYGVKD, per germline. CDR3 DNA: TGTGCCATCGGGACAGGTAAGCCCCAGCATTTT. This translates into CAIGTGKPQHF.

The rearrangement uses TRBV5-8 and TRBJ2-7; 11 bases line up with TRBD2. Germline V CDR1 and CDR2: SGHTS, YDEGEE. The CDR3 contains 18 residues. J gave up 0 bases and V 1 base, and 9 bases lay outside the gene matches. The CDR3 region is CASSLTPSGRHSSYEQYF. In nucleotides, the CDR3 is TGTGCCAGCAGCTTGACTCCTAGCGGGAGGCACAGCTCCTACGAGCAGTACTTC.

In its sample, this clone was seen a few times. The chain links TRBV5-4 to TRBJ1-1; D may be TRBD1 (6 bases). The CDR3 covers 15 residues. Looked up from germline, CDR1 is SGHNT and CDR2 is YYREEE (reference sequence). V lost 0 bases and J 3 bases, leaving 12 bases between the germline ends. CDR3 residues: CASSLVQGFDTEAFF. CDR3 DNA sequence: TGTGCCAGCAGCTTGGTACAGGGTTTTGACACTGAAGCTTTCTTT.

The chain combines TRBV6-5 with TRBJ2-2; D call uncertain. V was trimmed by 0 bases and J by 6 bases, leaving 14 bases between them. Germline V gene sequence: CDR1 MNHEY, CDR2 SVGAGI. This CDR3 contains 16 residues. For the CDR3, the DNA is TGTGCCAGCAGTTACTCCGATATGGCTCTGCCCGGGGAGCTGTTTTTT. Translating it yields CASSYSDMALPGELFF.

The rearrangement links TRBV5-1 to TRBJ2-7; the match to TRBD1 covers 12 bases. The trim removed 3 bases at V and 5 bases at J, leaving 6 bases unmatched. The CDR3 sequence is 15 residues long. Germline-derived CDR1 and CDR2 are SGHRS and YFSETQ. The CDR3 protein is CASSSRDRGPDEQYF. CDR3 nucleotides: TGCGCCAGCAGCTCCCGGGACAGGGGGCCGGACGAGCAGTACTTC. The whole variable domain, remainder taken from reference TRBV5-1 and TRBJ2-7, is KAGVTQTPRYLIKTRGQQVTLSCSPISGHRSVSWYQQTPGQGLQFLFEYFSETQRNKGNFPGRFSGRQFSNSRSEMNVSTLELGDSALYLCASSSRDRGPDEQYFGPGTRLTVT.

The chain combines TRBV7-2 with TRBJ1-1, with a possible D match to TRBD1 (5 bases). Germline loops: CDR1 SGHTA, CDR2 FQGNSA. This CDR3 is built from 16 residues. V shed 3 bases and J shed 4 bases, with 18 bases lying between them. The CDR3 protein is CASSFGDRQIVTEAFF. In DNA form, the CDR3 reads TGTGCCAGCAGCTTTGGGGACCGTCAAATTGTCACTGAAGCTTTCTTT.

In this sample, this clone turned up many times. J is TRBJ2-1 and V is TRBV27; 8 bases are shared with TRBD2. Germline CDR1 and CDR2: MNHEY and SMNVEV (reference sequence). V lost 10 bases, J lost 6 bases, and 17 bases stayed unmatched. The CDR3 runs 16 residues. The DNA for the CDR3 is TGTGCCACCTCAGATTTGGGCGGGAGGCAATCCAATGAGCAGTTCTTC. As protein: CATSDLGGRQSNEQFF.

This chain links TRBV9 with TRBJ2-4, with 8 bases matching TRBD2. The CDR3 contains 14 residues. Germline V gene lookup returns CDR1 SGDLS and CDR2 YYNGEE. Unmatched junction bases numbered 2, after V lost 1 base and J lost 5 bases. CDR3 DNA: TGTGCCAGCAGCGTAAGCGGGGGAGAAAACATTCAGTACTTC. It specifies CASSVSGGENIQYF.

The chain is built from TRBV5-4 and TRBJ1-1; TRBD1 is a possible D gene (5 bases). Trimming took 4 bases from V and 4 from J, leaving 17 bases between them. There are 15 residues in the CDR3. Per germline, CDR1 SGHNT and CDR2 YYREEE (reference sequence). Written as DNA, the CDR3 is TGTGCCAGCAGCCCTGTCGGGGGGGTAGGCACTGAAGCTTTCTTT. It specifies CASSPVGGVGTEAFF.

Worth noting for this clone: A much bigger clone sits one base away, suggesting this may be a read error. This sample includes further DNA sequences coding for the same CDR3. The chain carries TRBV7-6 and TRBJ2-3; D is unclear. This CDR3 contains 11 residues. Germline CDR1 reads SGHVS; CDR2 reads FNYEAQ. Trimming left V 4 bases short and J 5 bases short, with 4 bases between. The CDR3 DNA reads TGTGCCAGCAGCTCACAAGATACGCAGTATTTT. Protein product: CASSSQDTQYF.

This chain links TRBV19 with TRBJ1-1; a possible D gene is TRBD1 (5 bases). Trimming stripped 5 bases from V and 2 bases from J, with 9 bases between. The CDR3 consists of 13 residues. Per germline, CDR1 LNHDA and CDR2 SQIVND (reference sequence). The DNA for the CDR3 is TGTGCCAGTAGTGTGACAGTCAACACTGAAGCTTTCTTT. Amino acid sequence: CASSVTVNTEAFF.

The chain carries TRBV10-3 and TRBJ1-1, with D uncertain. The CDR3 has 11 amino acids. The germline CDR1 and CDR2 sequences are ENHRY and SYGVKD. V was clipped by 4 bases and J by 6 bases, with 6 bases between them. CDR3 loop: CAISADSEAFF. The CDR3 coding sequence is TGTGCCATCAGTGCGGACTCTGAAGCTTTCTTT.

The CDR3 loop reads CASSGPGQGWEQYF. The CDR3 DNA reads as TGTGCCAGCAGTGGTCCGGGACAGGGGTGGGAGCAGTACTTC. This chain joins TRBV6-1 and TRBJ2-7; 10 nucleotides align to TRBD1. Germline CDR1 is MNHNS and CDR2 is SASEGT. The CDR3 consists of 14 residues. Losses at the gene ends were 4 bases for V and 7 bases for J; bases not matched to a gene: 7.

This sequence joins TRBV19 and TRBJ2-7; 9 nucleotides agree with TRBD1. CDR1 and CDR2 (germline): LNHDA, SQIVND (reference sequence). V gave up 3 bases and J gave up 6 bases; unmatched junction bases: 3. This CDR3 has 13 residues. The CDR3 sequence is CASSIDRGIEQYF. As DNA, the CDR3 is TGTGCCAGTAGTATCGACAGGGGGATCGAGCAGTACTTC.

The chain uses TRBV28 and TRBJ2-7, with D possibly matching TRBD2 (5 bases). V lost 5 bases, J lost 6 bases, and 17 bases lay in between. This CDR3 is 14 amino acids long. Looked up from germline, CDR1 is MDHEN and CDR2 is SYDVKM. This CDR3 is CASSNIGVGSEQYF. The CDR3, as DNA: TGTGCCAGCAGTAATATCGGGGTTGGATCCGAGCAGTACTTC.

The chain uses TRBV4-2 and TRBJ2-3; weak D call: TRBD2 (6 bases). The CDR3 has 17 residues. The germline gives CDR1 LGHNA, CDR2 YNFKEQ. Trimming removed 4 bases at V and 0 bases at J, with 17 bases between. CDR3 sequence (DNA): TGTGCCAGCAGCCGTCCGACCACCGGGACTAGCACAGATACGCAGTATTTT. Amino acids: CASSRPTTGTSTDTQYF.

The chain has TRBV29-1 and TRBJ1-5; D might be TRBD1 (5 bases). The CDR3 has 13 amino acids. Germline assignment: CDR1 SQVTM and CDR2 ANQGSEA. V lost 4 bases and J lost 2, with 9 bases in between. CDR3 in amino acids: CSVAEGRNQPQHF. The DNA for the CDR3 is TGCAGCGTTGCAGAGGGGCGCAATCAGCCCCAGCATTTT.

V usage is TRBV29-1 and J usage is TRBJ2-1; D not resolved. CDR3 length: 12 amino acids. The germline V gene has CDR1 SQVTM and CDR2 ANQGSEA. Deletions cut 4 bases from V and 8 bases from J, with 12 bases between. For the CDR3, the DNA is TGCAGCGTTGCCGAGACTCCGCATGAGCAGTTCTTC. It is translated as CSVAETPHEQFF.

A remark on this clone: Other nucleotide sequences in the sample specify the same CDR3. The chain combines TRBV30 with TRBJ2-7, with D perhaps given as TRBD1 or TRBD2 (5 bases each). The CDR3 has 14 residues. Trimming cost V 2 bases and J 0 bases, with 11 bases left between them. Looked up from germline, CDR1 is GTSNPN and CDR2 is SVGIG (reference sequence). CDR3 nucleotide sequence: TGTGCCTGGAGTCGGGGCGGTACCTCCTACGAGCAGTACTTC. Amino acids: CAWSRGGTSYEQYF. The entire variable domain, with the rest obtained from reference TRBV30 and TRBJ2-7, is as follows: SQTIHQWPATLVQPVGSPLSLECTVEGTSNPNLYWYRQAAGRGLQLLFYSVGIGQISSEVPQNLSASRPQDRQFILSSKKLLLSDSGFYLCAWSRGGTSYEQYFGPGTRLTVT.

This clone has just a few counts. CDR3 region: CSVAGGTSYEQYF. CDR3 DNA: TGCAGCGTAGCGGGCGGAACCTCCTACGAGCAGTACTTC. V gene TRBV29-1 combines with J gene TRBJ2-7; maybe TRBD2 (6 bases). Trimming left V 6 bases short and J 0 bases short, with 12 bases between. This CDR3 region has 13 residues. Per germline, CDR1 SQVTM and CDR2 ANQGSEA.

The chain recombines TRBV29-1 with TRBJ2-7; no firm D call. Trimming removed 2 bases at V and 6 bases at J, with 11 bases between. Germline assignment: CDR1 SQVTM and CDR2 ANQGSEA. The CDR3 spans 12 residues. Here the CDR3 reads CSVEIGQLEQYF. DNA of the CDR3: TGCAGCGTTGAAATAGGGCAACTCGAGCAGTACTTC.